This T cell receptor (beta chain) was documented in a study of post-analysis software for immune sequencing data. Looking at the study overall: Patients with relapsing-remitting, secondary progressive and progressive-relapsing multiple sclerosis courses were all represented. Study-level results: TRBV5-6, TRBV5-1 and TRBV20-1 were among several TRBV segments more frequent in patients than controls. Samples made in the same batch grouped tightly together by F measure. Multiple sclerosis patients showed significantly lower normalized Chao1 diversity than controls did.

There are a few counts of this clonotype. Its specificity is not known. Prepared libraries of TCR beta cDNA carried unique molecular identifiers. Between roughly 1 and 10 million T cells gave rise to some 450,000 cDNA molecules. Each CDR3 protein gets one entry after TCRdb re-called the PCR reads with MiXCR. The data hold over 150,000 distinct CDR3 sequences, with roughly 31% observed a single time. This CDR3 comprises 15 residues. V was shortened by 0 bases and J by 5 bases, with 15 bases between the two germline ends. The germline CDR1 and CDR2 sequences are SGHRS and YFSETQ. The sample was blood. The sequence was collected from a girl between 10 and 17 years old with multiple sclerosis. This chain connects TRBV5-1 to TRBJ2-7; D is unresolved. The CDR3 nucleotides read TGCGCCAGCAGCTTGGTCGCTTCCCCCATGGACGAGCAGTACTTC. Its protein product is CASSLVASPMDEQYF.